These 17 T cell receptor beta chains were sequenced from one sample in a study of cytomegalovirus exposure and HLA in healthy donors. This table comes from immunoSEQ multiplex PCR, and its TCRdb copy is limited to in-frame clones, with some not included. The sample lists about 300,000 clones, 88% seen once, with over 0.7% in the top ten. Sequenced: PBMCs. These receptors came from a woman aged 18-29 years in good health and CMV-seronegative.

This rearrangement joins TRBV6-5 to TRBJ2-6; TRBD1 agrees at 7 bases. Germline-derived CDR1 and CDR2 are MNHEY and SVGAGI. The CDR3 covers 16 residues. V trimming: 4 bases; J trimming: 2 bases; junction bases outside the gene matches: 5. CDR3 in DNA: TGTGCCAGCAGTTGGAACCAGGGGGCTGGGGCCAACGTCCTGACTTTC. Translating it yields CASSWNQGAGANVLTF.

A note on this clone: Compared with germline, one end of the junction differs, possibly owing to a read error. This sequence joins TRBV7-7 and TRBJ2-1; 7 bases match TRBD1. The CDR3 consists of 13 residues. Germline V CDR1 and CDR2: SSHAT, FNYEAQ (reference sequence). CDR3 sequence reads: CASSRTGPNEQFF. The CDR3 DNA reads TGTGCTAGCAGCCGGACAGGTCCCAATGAGCAGTTCTTC.

The chain couples TRBV29-1 to TRBJ2-5; D uncertain. Germline V CDR1 and CDR2: SQVTM, ANQGSEA. The CDR3 extends over 13 amino acids. Trimming shortened V by 4 bases and J by 1 base, and 10 bases separated the two germline ends. CDR3 DNA: TGCAGCGTTGCCAAGCATCTCCAAGAGACCCAGTACTTC. The encoded protein is CSVAKHLQETQYF.

In its sample, this clone was seen once. The rearrangement uses TRBV19 and TRBJ2-6; D is unresolved. The germline gives CDR1 LNHDA, CDR2 SQIVND (reference sequence). The CDR3 sequence is 13 residues long. The V end lost 5 bases, the J end lost 2 bases, and 4 bases lay between the germline ends. The CDR3 nucleotides are TGTGCCAGTAGTCCTGCTGGGGCCAACGTCCTGACTTTC. Its translation: CASSPAGANVLTF.

The rearrangement links TRBV12-5 to TRBJ1-2, with 12 bases matching TRBD1. The length of the CDR3 is 14 residues. Looked up from germline, CDR1 is LGHNT and CDR2 is FRNRAP. The V gene end was trimmed by 4 bases and the J gene end by 8 bases; junction bases not matched to a gene: 5. CDR3 loop: CASGSGQGARGYTF. Here the CDR3 DNA reads TGTGCTAGTGGTTCGGGACAGGGGGCGCGGGGCTACACCTTC.

The rearrangement links TRBV10-3 to TRBJ2-1, with D perhaps matching TRBD1 (6 bases). CDR1 ENHRY and CDR2 SYGVKD come from the germline V gene. The CDR3 is made up of 18 amino acids. V was pared by 2 bases and J by 6 bases, with 23 bases between. CDR3 loop: CAISENGGGKDRPNEQFF. DNA for the CDR3: TGTGCCATCAGTGAGAATGGTGGAGGTAAGGACAGACCCAATGAGCAGTTCTTC.

V usage is TRBV5-1 and J usage is TRBJ2-1; 9 bases agree with TRBD2. The CDR3 spans 15 residues. V trimming: 0 bases; J trimming: 6 bases; junction bases outside the gene matches: 4. Germline loops: CDR1 SGHRS, CDR2 YFSETQ. The CDR3 sequence is CASSLVAGGSNEQFF. The CDR3 DNA reads TGCGCCAGCAGCTTGGTGGCGGGAGGGAGCAATGAGCAGTTCTTC.

The rearrangement joins TRBV2 to TRBJ2-1; 11 nucleotides agree with TRBD2. The CDR3 extends over 15 amino acids. After removal of 6 bases from V and 10 bases from J, the junction contained 11 bases not matched to a gene. Germline lookup yields CDR1 SNHLY and CDR2 FYNNEI. The CDR3 DNA is TGTGCCAGCAGAGTACCGGGACTAGCGGAAAACGAGCAGTTCTTC. This codes for CASRVPGLAENEQFF.

The chain employs TRBV7-9 and TRBJ1-5; no clear D gene. Germline CDR1 reads SEHNR; CDR2 reads FQNEAQ (reference sequence). V dropped 8 bases and J dropped 4 bases, with 18 bases sitting between them. CDR3 length: 15 amino acids. The CDR3 DNA is TGTGCCAGCCAACCCGTTACTCCGGGTAATCAGCCCCAGCATTTT. Translating gives CASQPVTPGNQPQHF.

J is TRBJ2-7 and V is TRBV5-1; D unclear. Between the trimmed V and J ends, which lost 0 bases and 6 bases, there was a span of 10 bases. The germline V gene has CDR1 SGHRS and CDR2 YFSETQ. The CDR3 length is 13 residues. CDR3 residues: CASSLEWSGEQYF. The CDR3 DNA reads TGCGCCAGCAGCTTGGAATGGTCGGGCGAGCAGTACTTC.

The rearrangement uses TRBV27 and TRBJ1-1, with D perhaps matching TRBD1 (5 bases). The germline V and J ends were trimmed by 7 bases and 3 bases, with 12 bases remaining between them. The CDR3 is made up of 13 amino acids. Germline CDR1 reads MNHEY; CDR2 reads SMNVEV (reference sequence). This CDR3 reads CASTGQADTEAFF. The CDR3 DNA is TGTGCCAGCACAGGGCAGGCGGACACTGAAGCTTTCTTT.

About this clone: Germline and junction disagree at one end, which may indicate a read error. The gene calls are TRBV5-6 and TRBJ2-5, with 15 bases aligning to TRBD2. Germline loops: CDR1 SGHDT, CDR2 YYEEEE. The CDR3 loop spans 12 amino acids. The CDR3 is CASSTGLAGGDF. In DNA, the CDR3 is TGTGCCAGCAGCACCGGACTAGCGGGGGGGGACTTC. The whole variable domain, filled in from reference TRBV5-6 and TRBJ2-5, reads DAGVTQSPTHLIKTRGQQVTLRCSPKSGHDTVSWYQQALGQGPQFIFQYYEEEERQRGNFPDRFSGHQFPNYSSELNVNALLLGDSALYLCASSTGLAGGDFGPGTRLLVL.

The chain carries TRBV5-5 and TRBJ1-4; possibly TRBD1 for D (6 bases). The ends were cut back, 0 bases at V and 4 bases at J, with 13 bases in the middle. Germline lookup yields CDR1 SGHKS and CDR2 YYEKEE (reference sequence). CDR3 length: 16 residues. Here the CDR3 DNA reads TGTGCCAGCAGCTTGGAGGCTGGACAGATTAATGAAAAACTGTTTTTT. It is translated as CASSLEAGQINEKLFF.

V usage is TRBV28 and J usage is TRBJ2-7; 7 nucleotides line up with TRBD2. In germline, CDR1 is MDHEN, CDR2 SYDVKM. This CDR3 comprises 14 residues. J gave up 4 bases and V 6 bases, and 9 bases lay outside the gene matches. The chain's CDR3 is CASSPSGNPYEQYF. In DNA, the CDR3 is TGTGCCAGCAGCCCCAGCGGGAACCCTTACGAGCAGTACTTC.

Here the CDR3 reads CASSNPGGSQNQPQHF. In DNA form, the CDR3 reads TGTGCCAGCAGTAACCCCGGGGGGTCCCAAAATCAGCCCCAGCATTTT. This sequence joins TRBV2 and TRBJ1-5, with D tentatively TRBD1 (5 bases). The V end lost 5 bases, the J end lost 4 bases, and 18 bases lay between the germline ends. The CDR3 length is 16 residues. The germline V gene encodes CDR1 SNHLY and CDR2 FYNNEI.

A few counts support this clone. This sequence joins TRBV7-2 and TRBJ1-5, with 10 bases aligning to TRBD1. There are 14 residues in the CDR3. Germline V CDR1 and CDR2: SGHTA, FQGNSA. V was clipped by 4 bases and J by 7 bases; unmatched bases: 4. The CDR3 reads CASSYGTGVQPQHF. CDR3 nucleotide sequence: TGTGCCAGCAGCTACGGGACAGGGGTGCAGCCCCAGCATTTT. Drawing the rest from reference TRBV7-2 and TRBJ1-5, the complete variable domain is GAGVSQSPSNKVTEKGKDVELRCDPISGHTALYWYRQSLGQGLEFLIYFQGNSAPDKSGLPSDRFSAERTGGSVSTLTIQRTQQEDSAVYLCASSYGTGVQPQHFGDGTRLSIL.

This rearrangement joins TRBV27 to TRBJ1-1; TRBD1 agrees at 11 bases. Germline-derived CDR1 and CDR2 are MNHEY and SMNVEV (reference sequence). The CDR3 covers 14 residues. Trimming cost V 8 bases and J 7 bases; bases outside gene matches: 9. The CDR3, as DNA: TGTGCCAGCTCGGACGGACAGGGGGCCGGTGAAGCTTTCTTT. Translated: CASSDGQGAGEAFF.